One and the same sample provided the 29 T cell receptor beta chains below, sequenced in a study of T cells in Graves' hyperthyroidism and ophthalmopathy. Amplified regions were TCR beta CDR3 sequences from RNA transcripts. First-round RT-PCR with HTBI primers amplified the TCR CDR3 region. TCRdb called the multiplex PCR reads again in MiXCR, with one record for every CDR3 protein. This table holds roughly 710,000 distinct CDR3 sequences, about a third found once. Source material: blood. Source of these receptors: a woman between 35 and 50 years old with Graves' hyperthyroidism.

This clonotype occurred many times. The V gene is TRBV19, the J gene TRBJ1-5; TRBD1 matches at 10 bases. The CDR3 consists of 18 residues. V lost 3 bases and J lost 5; bases outside the gene matches: 13. CDR1 and CDR2 (germline): LNHDA, SQIVND (reference sequence). CDR3 sequence reads: CASSIYFSRQGAYQPQHF. For the CDR3, the DNA is TGTGCCAGTAGTATCTACTTCTCTCGACAGGGGGCATATCAGCCCCAGCATTTT.

The J gene is TRBJ1-1, the V gene TRBV20-1, with D maybe TRBD1 (5 bases). The CDR3 is made up of 11 amino acids. Deletions cut 1 base from V and 9 bases from J, with 9 bases between. Germline CDR1 reads DFQATT; CDR2 reads SNEGSKA (reference sequence). The CDR3 coding sequence is TGCAGTGCTAGAGTCTCAGGGAAAGCTTTCTTT. It specifies CSARVSGKAFF.

Ten or more counts support this clonotype. Compared with germline, one end of the junction differs, possibly owing to a read error. This chain links TRBV29-1 with TRBJ2-5; the D gene is possibly TRBD2 (5 bases). Germline loops: CDR1 SQVTM, CDR2 ANQGSEA. This CDR3 has 13 amino acids. CDR3 DNA sequence: TGCAGCGTCGAAGTCGGGGTGGGGGAGACCCAGTACTTC. Translating it yields CSVEVGVGETQYF. Drawing the rest from reference TRBV29-1 and TRBJ2-5, the complete variable domain is SAVISQKPSRDICQRGTSLTIQCQVDSQVTMMFWYRQQPGQSLTLIATANQGSEATYESGFVIDKFPISRPNLTFSTLTVSNMSPEDSSIYLCSVEVGVGETQYFGPGTRLLVL.

This clonotype appeared a single time. Being one base from a much bigger clone, this may be a read error. The chain joins TRBV7-8 to TRBJ1-1; D uncertain. There are 17 residues in the CDR3. V was clipped by 2 bases and J by 0 bases, with 16 bases between them. Germline loops: CDR1 SGHVS, CDR2 FQNEAQ. In DNA, the CDR3 is TGTGCCAGCAGCTTATGGGAGAGCGGTCGGTTGAACACTGAAGCTTTCTTT. Translation: CASSLWESGRLNTEAFF.

This rearrangement joins TRBV7-2 to TRBJ2-5; D ambiguous. The V gene lost 1 base and the J gene lost 4 bases, with 10 bases spanning the gap. The CDR3 is 14 amino acids. Germline V CDR1 and CDR2: SGHTA, FQGNSA. The CDR3 loop is CASSLGVLRETQYF. The CDR3 nucleotides read TGTGCCAGCAGCTTAGGGGTGTTGCGAGAGACCCAGTACTTC. Supplemented by reference TRBV7-2 and TRBJ2-5, the full variable domain reads GAGVSQSPSNKVTEKGKDVELRCDPISGHTALYWYRQSLGQGLEFLIYFQGNSAPDKSGLPSDRFSAERTGGSVSTLTIQRTQQEDSAVYLCASSLGVLRETQYFGPGTRLLVL.

Comment on this clonotype: As the CDR3 is not closed by the conserved phenylalanine or tryptophan, this likely results from a read error. The chain employs TRBV12-3 or TRBV12-4 and TRBJ1-2, with 9 bases lining up with TRBD1. The CDR3 spans 14 residues. The trim removed 4 bases at V and 3 bases at J, leaving 3 bases unmatched. DNA for the CDR3: TGTGCCAGCAGTTACGGGACAGGGCACTATGGCTACACCCTC. Translating it yields CASSYGTGHYGYTL.

This clonotype was counted once. The CDR3 does not close with the conserved phenylalanine or tryptophan, likely indicating a read error. V is TRBV12-3 or TRBV12-4 and J is TRBJ1-1, with no clear D. The CDR3 extends over 13 amino acids. The CDR3 region is CASVAGMNTEAFL. CDR3 coding DNA: TGTGCTAGTGTTGCGGGTATGAACACTGAAGCTTTCCTT.

Concerning this clonotype: A much larger clone lies one base from this, so it may be a read error. This chain connects TRBV7-9 to TRBJ1-1; D perhaps matches TRBD1 (5 bases). V was clipped by 5 bases and J by 0 bases, with 13 bases between them. This CDR3 comprises 15 residues. Germline CDR1 is SEHNR and CDR2 is FQNEAQ (reference sequence). CDR3 residues: CASSLGRAMNTEAFF. CDR3 sequence (DNA): TGTGCCAGCAGCCTCGGCAGGGCGATGAACACTGAAGCTTTCTTT.

The V gene is TRBV20-1, the J gene TRBJ2-7; D may be TRBD2 (5 bases). The germline V gene encodes CDR1 DFQATT and CDR2 SNEGSKA (reference sequence). This CDR3 spans 12 amino acids. V gave up 3 bases and J gave up 2 bases, with 8 bases separating them. DNA of the CDR3: TGCAGTGCTAGTCCGGGGACCTACGAGCAGTACTTC. Translating it yields CSASPGTYEQYF.

The chain has TRBV27 and TRBJ1-1, with D perhaps matching TRBD1 (6 bases). The germline V gene encodes CDR1 MNHEY and CDR2 SMNVEV (reference sequence). Trimming removed 6 bases at V and 6 bases at J, with 20 bases between. This CDR3 spans 15 amino acids. The CDR3 loop is CASSPTPIQGPEAFF. The CDR3, as DNA: TGTGCCAGCAGCCCAACGCCGATACAGGGCCCTGAAGCTTTCTTT.

This clonotype has more than one count but fewer than ten. This chain uses TRBV18 with TRBJ2-5; D might be TRBD2 (6 bases). The CDR3 runs to 15 residues. The germline V and J ends were trimmed by 2 bases and 4 bases, with 14 bases remaining between them. Looked up from germline, CDR1 is KGHSH and CDR2 is LQKENI. CDR3 coding DNA: TGTGCCAGCTCACCATCTCCCAGCGGGCGAGAGACCCAGTACTTC. Translating gives CASSPSPSGRETQYF.

This clonotype has only one observation. The chain has TRBV2 and TRBJ2-7; D is perhaps TRBD1 (5 bases). The V gene lost 5 bases and the J gene lost 6 bases, with 23 bases spanning the gap. The CDR3 has 16 amino acids. Germline V lookup: CDR1 SNHLY, CDR2 FYNNEI. The CDR3 bases are TGTGCCAGCAGTTACGAGAAACAGGCCCGTTACGGCGAGCAGTACTTC. Protein: CASSYEKQARYGEQYF.

This sequence joins TRBV6-6 and TRBJ2-7; D unclear. V was clipped by 5 bases and J by 0 bases, with 17 bases between them. The CDR3 length is 16 residues. Germline loops: CDR1 MNHNY, CDR2 SVGAGI (reference sequence). The CDR3 is CASSPFRTGSSYEQYF. In nucleotides, the CDR3 is TGTGCCAGCAGTCCTTTCCGGACCGGTAGCTCCTACGAGCAGTACTTC.

This clonotype has a handful of counts. Relative to the germline gene, one junction end is altered; a read error may explain this. This chain uses TRBV6-2 or TRBV6-3 with TRBJ1-5; 7 bases map to TRBD1. The length of the CDR3 is 15 residues. Germline lookup yields CDR1 MNHEY and CDR2 SVGEGT. The CDR3 nucleotides read TGTGCCAGTAGTTACGCAGGGGGAGGCAATCAGCCCCAGCATTTT. Protein sequence: CASSYAGGGNQPQHF.

The J gene is TRBJ2-3, the V gene TRBV29-1, with D perhaps TRBD1 (6 bases). Germline-derived CDR1 and CDR2 are SQVTM and ANQGSEA. The V end was cut by 6 bases, the J end by 11 bases, with 15 bases between. The CDR3 is made up of 11 amino acids. CDR3 coding DNA: TGCAGCGTGGAAAAACAGGGACGGCAGTATTTT. This gives the protein CSVEKQGRQYF.

This clonotype has more than one count but fewer than ten. The chain recombines TRBV3-1 with TRBJ2-7, with D possibly matching TRBD1 (5 bases). Germline values: CDR1 LGHDT, CDR2 YNNKEL (reference sequence). The V and J ends lost 2 bases and 6 bases respectively, with 14 bases between them. The CDR3 extends over 14 amino acids. CDR3 bases: TGTGCCAGCAGCCAACGGCAGGGTGGCGGCGAGCAGTACTTC. Its translation: CASSQRQGGGEQYF.

The table lists this clonotype with a few counts. The V and J genes are TRBV14 and TRBJ1-5; the match to TRBD1 covers 8 bases. V was pared by 6 bases and J by 7 bases, with 5 bases of the junction left unmatched. The CDR3 loop spans 13 amino acids. Germline loops: CDR1 SGHDN, CDR2 FVKESK. CDR3 nucleotides: TGTGCCAGCAGACCCGACAGGGGCCAGCCCCAGCATTTT. The encoded protein is CASRPDRGQPQHF.

This clonotype was found many times. This sequence joins TRBV9 and TRBJ1-2; D remains unclear. CDR3 length: 12 residues. Per germline, CDR1 SGDLS and CDR2 YYNGEE. V was pared by 3 bases and J by 8 bases, with 11 bases between. CDR3 region: CASSGEVMGYTF. DNA of the CDR3: TGTGCCAGCAGCGGTGAGGTTATGGGCTACACCTTC.

The chain combines TRBV6-5 with TRBJ2-6; D is unclear. The CDR3 is 16 amino acids. Trimming shortened V by 6 bases and J by 2 bases, and 14 bases separated the two germline ends. The germline V gene encodes CDR1 MNHEY and CDR2 SVGAGI. DNA of the CDR3: TGTGCCAGCAGCCGTCAGGTCGGAGCTGGGGCCAACGTCCTGACTTTC. Protein: CASSRQVGAGANVLTF.

This sequence joins TRBV4-3 and TRBJ1-2; TRBD1 is a possible D gene (6 bases). The ends were cut back, 4 bases at V and 1 base at J, with 25 bases in the middle. The length of the CDR3 is 19 residues. Germline values: CDR1 LGHNA, CDR2 YSLEER. The CDR3 nucleotides read TGCGCCAGCAGCCTTGGCCGGGGGACATTCGAAGCATTTAACTATGGCTACACCTTC. Its protein is CASSLGRGTFEAFNYGYTF.

This chain connects TRBV5-1 to TRBJ2-3, with D uncertain. This CDR3 has 17 residues. The germline gives CDR1 SGHRS, CDR2 YFSETQ. Deletions cut 4 bases from V and 6 bases from J, with 24 bases between. As DNA, the CDR3 is TGCGCCAGCAGCGGGGTGCAGGTGGGGTTCAACTGGGATACGCAGTATTTT. Protein sequence: CASSGVQVGFNWDTQYF. Together with reference TRBV5-1 and TRBJ2-3, the CDR3 gives the full variable domain: KAGVTQTPRYLIKTRGQQVTLSCSPISGHRSVSWYQQTPGQGLQFLFEYFSETQRNKGNFPGRFSGRQFSNSRSEMNVSTLELGDSALYLCASSGVQVGFNWDTQYFGPGTRLTVL.

The table lists this clonotype with a few counts. The chain has TRBV7-3 and TRBJ1-2; 7 nucleotides align to TRBD1. V was pared by 5 bases and J by 6 bases, with 9 bases of the junction left unmatched. This CDR3 spans 14 amino acids. Germline V lookup: CDR1 SGHTA, CDR2 FQGTGA. For the CDR3, the DNA is TGTGCCAGCAGCCAAGATATCAGGGGGGATGGCTACACCTTC. Encoded protein: CASSQDIRGDGYTF.

This chain uses TRBV4-1 with TRBJ1-2; 10 positions match TRBD1. Trimming removed 0 bases from V and 6 bases from J; junction bases left unmatched: 10. CDR3 length: 17 residues. Germline V CDR1 and CDR2: MGHRA, YSYEKL. Here the CDR3 DNA reads TGCGCCAGCAGCCAAGAAGGGGGGACAGGGGTTTTGGATGGCTACACCTTC. Protein sequence: CASSQEGGTGVLDGYTF.

The chain's CDR3 is CASSLFRGEGPHTF. Here the CDR3 DNA reads TGTGCCAGCAGCTTGTTTAGAGGGGAGGGCCCGCATACCTTC. The chain has TRBV5-8 and TRBJ1-2, with D possibly being TRBD1 (5 bases). CDR3 length: 14 residues. V was cut by 1 base and J by 14 bases, with 21 bases left in between. CDR1 and CDR2 (germline): SGHTS, YDEGEE.

As for this clonotype: One junction end disagrees with the germline gene, perhaps due to a read error. The rearrangement links TRBV9 to TRBJ2-5; no reliable D call. The CDR3 has 14 residues. Germline V gene data show CDR1 as SGDLS and CDR2 as YYNGEE. The CDR3 DNA reads TGTGCCGGCAGCGTAGCTCCGTATCAAGAGACCCAGTACTTC. Translated, it gives CAGSVAPYQETQYF.

Many counts were recorded for this clonotype. The chain combines TRBV4-1 with TRBJ2-7; 10 bases line up with TRBD1. CDR3 length equals 15 residues. Trimming removed 2 bases from V and 0 bases from J; junction bases left unmatched: 1. Looked up from germline, CDR1 is MGHRA and CDR2 is YSYEKL. CDR3 bases: TGCGCCAGCAGCCAACGGGACAGGGGCTCCTACGAGCAGTACTTC. Translated, it gives CASSQRDRGSYEQYF.

The rearrangement uses TRBV24-1 and TRBJ2-2; 7 bases match TRBD1. Trimming cost V 7 bases and J 4 bases; bases outside gene matches: 8. The germline V gene encodes CDR1 KGHDR and CDR2 SFDVKD. The CDR3 loop spans 15 amino acids. Here the CDR3 DNA reads TGTGCCACCAGGGGAACAGGGGACCGCACCGGGGAGCTGTTTTTT. Translation gives CATRGTGDRTGELFF.

The sample holds many counts of this clonotype. The chain combines TRBV20-1 with TRBJ1-2, with D possibly TRBD1 on 5 matching bases. This CDR3 comprises 11 residues. Germline CDR1 DFQATT, CDR2 SNEGSKA (reference sequence). The V end lost 8 bases, the J end lost 5 bases, and 12 bases lay between the germline ends. The CDR3 sequence is CSPQGSYGYTF. CDR3 nucleotides: TGCAGTCCGCAGGGAAGTTATGGCTACACCTTC.

This clonotype was seen many times. CDR3 DNA: TGCAGCGTTGCCGATAGCGGACTGAACACCGGGGAGCTGTTTTTT. Residues: CSVADSGLNTGELFF. The rearrangement joins TRBV29-1 to TRBJ2-2; perhaps TRBD2 as D (6 bases). The CDR3 sequence is 15 residues long. From germline, CDR1 is SQVTM and CDR2 ANQGSEA. The V gene lost 4 bases and the J gene lost 1 base, with 13 bases spanning the gap.